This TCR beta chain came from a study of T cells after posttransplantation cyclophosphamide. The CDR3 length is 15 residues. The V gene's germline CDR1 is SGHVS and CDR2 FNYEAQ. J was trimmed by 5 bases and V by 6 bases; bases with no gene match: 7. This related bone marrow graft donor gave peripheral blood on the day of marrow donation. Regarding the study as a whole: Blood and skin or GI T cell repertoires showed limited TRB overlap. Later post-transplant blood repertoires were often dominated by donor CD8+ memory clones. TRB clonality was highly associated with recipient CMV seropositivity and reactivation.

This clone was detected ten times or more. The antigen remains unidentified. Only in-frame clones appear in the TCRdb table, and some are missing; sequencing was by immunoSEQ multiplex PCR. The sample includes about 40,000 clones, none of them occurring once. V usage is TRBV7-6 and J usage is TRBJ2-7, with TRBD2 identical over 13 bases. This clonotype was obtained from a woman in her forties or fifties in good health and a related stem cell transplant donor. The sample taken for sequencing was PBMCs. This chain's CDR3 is CASSDRLAGGHEQYF. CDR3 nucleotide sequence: TGTGCCAGCAGTGATAGACTAGCGGGGGGCCACGAGCAGTACTTC.